The 29 T cell receptor beta chains below were found in one sample sequenced in a study of T cell repertoires in cytomegalovirus infection. TCRdb re-called the reads through MiXCR, storing one row per CDR3 protein. The table has roughly 230,000 distinct CDR3 sequences, approximately 22% seen once. Material for sequencing was CD8+ T cells from PBMCs. Receptors were obtained from a human donor in good health (CMV status not recorded). Some clones in this sample may be carry-over from other donors' samples.

This rearrangement joins TRBV7-9 to TRBJ2-4; D possibly uses TRBD1 or TRBD2 (7 bases each). The CDR3 is 14 residues long. Trimming removed 6 bases at V and 6 bases at J, with 15 bases between. Germline values: CDR1 SEHNR, CDR2 FQNEAQ (reference sequence). The CDR3 is CASRPGGGRNIQYF. CDR3 nucleotide sequence: TGTGCCAGCAGGCCAGGGGGAGGGAGAAACATTCAGTACTTC.

This chain connects TRBV7-9 to TRBJ2-1; TRBD2 agrees at 7 bases. The germline V gene encodes CDR1 SEHNR and CDR2 FQNEAQ (reference sequence). With 5 bases clipped from V and 7 bases from J, the junction kept 5 bases outside the gene matches. The CDR3 is made up of 13 amino acids. In nucleotides, the CDR3 is TGTGCCAGCAGCGGCGGACTAGTGAATGAGCAGTTCTTC. This encodes CASSGGLVNEQFF.

The sample holds a few counts of this clonotype. The V and J genes are TRBV7-9 and TRBJ2-7; D possibly matches TRBD1 or TRBD2 (7 bases each). The germline V and J ends were trimmed by 4 bases and 3 bases, with 16 bases remaining between them. This CDR3 region has 15 residues. Germline CDR1 SEHNR, CDR2 FQNEAQ (reference sequence). CDR3 bases: TGTGCCAGCAGCTCCGAGCGGGACAGCTTCTACGAGCAGTACTTC. This sequence encodes CASSSERDSFYEQYF.

The J gene is TRBJ2-2, the V gene TRBV2; TRBD1 aligns across 9 bases. The CDR3 length is 15 residues. CDR1 and CDR2 (germline): SNHLY, FYNNEI. Unmatched junction bases numbered 7, after V lost 7 bases and J lost 4 bases. For the CDR3, the DNA is TGTGCCAGCACATCCGGGACAGGGATCACCGGGGAGCTGTTTTTT. It codes for CASTSGTGITGELFF.

As for this clonotype: A junction end diverges from the germline sequence, so it may reflect a read error. J is TRBJ1-1 and V is TRBV4-1; unclear D gene. The CDR3 runs to 16 residues. Germline V gene data show CDR1 as MGHRA and CDR2 as YSYEKL. The CDR3 DNA is TGTGCCAGCAGCCAAGATCGGAAGGAGGGCTGGACTGAAGCTTTCTTT. Residues: CASSQDRKEGWTEAFF.

This chain connects TRBV2 to TRBJ1-1, with D hard to call. The length of the CDR3 is 13 residues. V dropped 6 bases and J dropped 1 base, with 9 bases sitting between them. CDR1 and CDR2 (germline): SNHLY, FYNNEI. The CDR3 DNA is TGTGCCAGCAGAGAGATAAGGAACACTGAAGCTTTCTTT. It codes for CASREIRNTEAFF.

This clonotype was found a few times. The rearrangement uses TRBV5-1 and TRBJ1-2; the D is unclear. V was trimmed by 5 bases and J by 5 bases, leaving 19 bases between them. Germline CDR1 reads SGHRS; CDR2 reads YFSETQ. This CDR3 region has 15 residues. CDR3 in DNA: TGCGCCAGCAGGCCAAACACTGGCTCGGGTTATGGCTACACCTTC. Residues: CASRPNTGSGYGYTF.

The J gene is TRBJ1-2, the V gene TRBV6-1, with TRBD1 matching 8 bases. CDR1 is MNHNS, CDR2 SASEGT, per germline. V dropped 10 bases and J dropped 4; count of bases not matched to a gene: 8. The CDR3 has 13 residues. The CDR3 DNA reads as TGTGCCACCTGGACAGGGACCCTCTATGGCTACACCTTC. The encoded protein is CATWTGTLYGYTF.

This clonotype was detected ten times or more. The chain employs TRBV7-9 and TRBJ1-4, with D possibly matching TRBD1 (6 bases). Trimming took off 4 bases at V and 4 bases at J, with 16 bases between the two ends. The CDR3 has 16 residues. Germline V CDR1 and CDR2: SEHNR, FQNEAQ (reference sequence). CDR3 nucleotides: TGTGCCAGCAGCTCGGACCCGACAGGAGTTAATGAAAAACTGTTTTTT. Translation gives CASSSDPTGVNEKLFF.

This clonotype has ten or more counts. The CDR3 sequence: CASSLRGLTPYYEQYF. DNA of the CDR3: TGTGCCAGCAGCTTACGTGGGCTGACACCTTACTACGAGCAGTACTTC. This sequence joins TRBV7-8 and TRBJ2-7; D not resolved. V was shortened by 2 bases and J by 3 bases, with 17 bases between the two germline ends. Germline V CDR1 and CDR2: SGHVS, FQNEAQ. This CDR3 contains 16 residues.

This clonotype was observed a few times. This chain joins TRBV9 and TRBJ2-3, with D possibly being TRBD2 (7 bases). Trimming took 3 bases from V and 1 from J, leaving 18 bases between them. The CDR3 extends over 17 amino acids. Germline CDR1 reads SGDLS; CDR2 reads YYNGEE. Written as DNA, the CDR3 is TGTGCCAGCAGCGGTGGGACTAAGGGGGACGGCACAGATACGCAGTATTTT. It translates to CASSGGTKGDGTDTQYF.

This clonotype occurred a few times. J is TRBJ2-1 and V is TRBV15; D unclear. Germline CDR1 LNHNV, CDR2 YYDKDF (reference sequence). CDR3 length: 12 residues. V was trimmed by 3 bases and J by 9 bases, leaving 9 bases between them. CDR3 in amino acids: CATSSALGEQFF. The CDR3 DNA sequence: TGTGCCACCAGCAGTGCGTTGGGTGAGCAGTTCTTC.

The V call is TRBV6-5, the J call TRBJ2-7, with D hard to call. Trimming removed 0 bases from V and 5 bases from J, with 11 bases in between. The CDR3 consists of 14 residues. Germline CDR1 MNHEY, CDR2 SVGAGI. For the CDR3, the DNA is TGTGCCAGCAGTTACTCGACTCGATACGACGAGCAGTACTTC. Translated, it gives CASSYSTRYDEQYF.

This clonotype was observed at least ten times. V is TRBV7-9 and J is TRBJ2-7; TRBD2 agrees at 14 bases. With V trimmed by 4 bases and J by 2 bases, 10 bases remained unmatched. The CDR3 loop spans 18 amino acids. Per germline, CDR1 SEHNR and CDR2 FQNEAQ (reference sequence). This chain's CDR3 is CASSSPGLAGEKTYEQYF. The CDR3 DNA reads TGTGCCAGCAGCTCACCGGGACTAGCGGGGGAGAAGACCTACGAGCAGTACTTC.

This clonotype has only a few counts. The chain combines TRBV28 with TRBJ2-1; TRBD1 aligns across 8 bases. J gave up 4 bases and V 7 bases, and 6 bases lay outside the gene matches. This CDR3 spans 14 amino acids. Germline V gives CDR1 MDHEN, CDR2 SYDVKM. This CDR3 reads CASTDGTGYNEQFF. CDR3 DNA: TGTGCCAGCACCGACGGGACAGGTTACAATGAGCAGTTCTTC.

At least ten counts were recorded for this clonotype. V usage is TRBV7-2 and J usage is TRBJ1-1; D perhaps matches TRBD1 (5 bases). V lost 2 bases, J lost 0 bases, and 10 bases lay in between. Germline-derived CDR1 and CDR2 are SGHTA and FQGNSA. The CDR3 is 15 residues long. The CDR3 loop is CASSLRDSMNTEAFF. Written as DNA, the CDR3 is TGTGCCAGCAGCTTACGGGACTCAATGAACACTGAAGCTTTCTTT.

This clonotype was found many times. This chain connects TRBV7-2 to TRBJ2-7; possibly TRBD1 for D (7 bases). The CDR3 contains 14 residues. Trimming removed 4 bases at V and 13 bases at J, with 23 bases between. CDR1 and CDR2 from the germline V gene are SGHTA and FQGNSA. CDR3 sequence reads: CASSYTGVWAGTYF. The CDR3 bases are TGTGCCAGCAGCTACACAGGGGTTTGGGCAGGGACTTACTTC.

This clonotype was seen repeatedly, ten times or more. This chain connects TRBV12-3 or TRBV12-4 to TRBJ1-5; the D gene is possibly TRBD1 (5 bases). The CDR3 totals 16 residues. The V gene lost 2 bases and the J gene lost 0 bases, with 11 bases spanning the gap. The CDR3 loop is CASSLRGLDSNQPQHF. The CDR3 DNA reads TGTGCCAGCAGTTTAAGGGGTCTGGATAGCAATCAGCCCCAGCATTTT.

In its sample, this clonotype was seen many times. The chain couples TRBV7-9 to TRBJ1-1; D unclear. The CDR3 covers 13 residues. Germline lookup yields CDR1 SEHNR and CDR2 FQNEAQ (reference sequence). The V end was cut by 2 bases, the J end by 4 bases, with 8 bases between. CDR3 sequence: CASSLNSITEAFF. The CDR3 coding sequence is TGTGCCAGCAGCTTAAATAGCATCACTGAAGCTTTCTTT.

The chain links TRBV6-2 or TRBV6-3 to TRBJ1-1, with unresolved D. V lost 2 bases to trimming and J lost 0 bases, with 7 bases between them. Germline loops: CDR1 MNHEY, CDR2 SVGEGT. The CDR3 is 14 residues long. CDR3 in amino acids: CASSYGEVNTEAFF. The CDR3 DNA reads as TGTGCCAGCAGTTACGGAGAGGTGAACACTGAAGCTTTCTTT.

This chain uses TRBV10-3 with TRBJ2-3; TRBD2 matches 8 bases. The length of the CDR3 is 15 residues. V lost 3 bases to trimming and J lost 2 bases; unmatched junction nucleotides: 4. Germline assignment: CDR1 ENHRY and CDR2 SYGVKD. The CDR3 protein is CAISDPLADTDTQYF. The DNA of the CDR3 is TGTGCCATCAGTGACCCACTAGCGGACACAGATACGCAGTATTTT.

The chain links TRBV6-6 to TRBJ1-1, with D hard to call. Germline V CDR1 and CDR2: MNHNY, SVGAGI (reference sequence). The CDR3 spans 10 residues. V dropped 3 bases and J dropped 8 bases, with 4 bases sitting between them. The CDR3 DNA sequence: TGTGCCAGCAGTTATGGCGAAGCTTTCTTT. Its translation is CASSYGEAFF.

V gene TRBV24-1 combines with J gene TRBJ1-5; TRBD1 agrees at 7 bases. The J segment lost 3 bases and the V segment lost 6 bases, leaving 4 bases of the junction unmatched. Germline loops: CDR1 KGHDR, CDR2 SFDVKD. The CDR3 totals 14 residues. CDR3 bases: TGTGCCACCAGTCCGACAGGGTACAATCAGCCCCAGCATTTT. This gives the protein CATSPTGYNQPQHF.

This clonotype was counted a few times. The rearrangement uses TRBV12-3 or TRBV12-4 and TRBJ2-5; D is uncertain. This CDR3 region has 11 residues. Trimming pared 5 bases from V and 5 bases from J, leaving 6 bases between. CDR3 DNA sequence: TGTGCCAGCAGTGATGGGGAGACCCAGTACTTC. Its translation is CASSDGETQYF.

This clonotype was recorded at least ten times. The chain has TRBV11-2 and TRBJ2-5; D is ambiguous. The CDR3 sequence is 15 residues long. Germline assignment: CDR1 SGHAT and CDR2 FQNNGV. V was pared by 0 bases and J by 4 bases, with 12 bases between. The CDR3 region is CASSLDLGIRETQYF. For the CDR3, the DNA is TGTGCCAGCAGCTTAGATCTAGGGATCAGAGAGACCCAGTACTTC.

The genes are TRBV5-1 and TRBJ2-2; TRBD2 agrees at 10 bases. The CDR3 loop spans 15 amino acids. Trimming at V came to 3 bases and at J to 4 bases, leaving 3 bases not matched to a gene. The germline V gene has CDR1 SGHRS and CDR2 YFSETQ. This chain's CDR3 is CASSSTSGLTGELFF. In DNA, the CDR3 is TGCGCCAGCAGCTCGACTAGCGGGCTCACCGGGGAGCTGTTTTTT.

The chain combines TRBV7-2 with TRBJ2-5; D ambiguous. Germline V gives CDR1 SGHTA, CDR2 FQGNSA. V gave up 2 bases and J gave up 2 bases, with 9 bases separating them. The CDR3 is 14 residues long. The CDR3: CASSLYLMQETQYF. CDR3 bases: TGTGCCAGCAGCTTATACCTGATGCAAGAGACCCAGTACTTC.

This clonotype was detected ten times or more. This sequence joins TRBV23-1 and TRBJ1-3; 7 nucleotides match TRBD1. TRBV23-1 belongs to the ORF category, with a function that is uncertain. Trimming cost V 1 base and J 0 bases; bases outside gene matches: 9. The CDR3 spans 18 residues. In DNA form, the CDR3 reads TGCGCCAGCAGTCAATTTAAGGAACAGGGGAGCTCTGGAAACACCATATATTTT. It yields the protein CASSQFKEQGSSGNTIYF.

The sample holds a few counts of this clonotype. As DNA, the CDR3 is TGTGCCAGCAGCCAAGGGGACACTCTAACCTACGAGCAGTACTTC. Translated: CASSQGDTLTYEQYF. This chain links TRBV14 with TRBJ2-7; perhaps TRBD1 as D (6 bases). Trimming left V 1 base short and J 2 bases short, with 12 bases between. Looked up from germline, CDR1 is SGHDN and CDR2 is FVKESK. This CDR3 is built from 15 residues.